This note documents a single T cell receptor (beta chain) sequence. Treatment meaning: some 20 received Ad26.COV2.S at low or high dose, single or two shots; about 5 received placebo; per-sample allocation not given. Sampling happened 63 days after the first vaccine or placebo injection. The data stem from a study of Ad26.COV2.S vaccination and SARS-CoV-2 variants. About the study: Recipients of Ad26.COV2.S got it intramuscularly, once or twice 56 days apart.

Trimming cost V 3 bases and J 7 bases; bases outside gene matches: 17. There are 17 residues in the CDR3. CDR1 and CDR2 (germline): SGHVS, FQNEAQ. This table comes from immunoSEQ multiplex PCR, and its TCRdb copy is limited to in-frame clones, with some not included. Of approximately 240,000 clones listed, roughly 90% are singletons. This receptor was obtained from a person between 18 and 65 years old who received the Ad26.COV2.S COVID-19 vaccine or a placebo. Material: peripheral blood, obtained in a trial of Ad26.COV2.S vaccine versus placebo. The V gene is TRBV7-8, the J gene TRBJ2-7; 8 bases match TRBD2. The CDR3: CASSFHRPGTPGGEQYF. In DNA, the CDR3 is TGTGCCAGCAGCTTTCACAGACCCGGGACTCCGGGGGGGGAGCAGTACTTC.